This entry lists 20 T cell receptor beta chains sequenced from one sample in a study of Graves' ophthalmopathy and Graves' hyperthyroidism. Amplification of the TCR beta CDR3 regions used RNA transcripts (as template). HTBI-primed RT-PCR formed the first round, and a multiplex PCR formed the second. TCRdb re-called the multiplex PCR reads with MiXCR, one entry per CDR3 protein. The sample lists 350,000 to 400,000 distinct CDR3 sequences; 15% to 20% were seen once. Sequencing input: peripheral blood. These receptors all stem from a woman younger than 35 with Graves' ophthalmopathy.

This clonotype was seen at least ten times. The rearrangement uses TRBV5-1 and TRBJ1-1, with D unresolved. There are 18 residues in the CDR3. Trimming stripped 0 bases from V and 1 base from J, with 19 bases between. CDR1 is SGHRS, CDR2 YFSETQ, per germline. Here the CDR3 reads CASSLAAWEGLPNTEAFF. The CDR3 region has the DNA TGCGCCAGCAGCTTGGCGGCCTGGGAAGGGCTCCCGAACACTGAAGCTTTCTTT.

This rearrangement joins TRBV12-3 or TRBV12-4 to TRBJ2-7; tentative D call: TRBD2 (6 bases). This CDR3 has 13 residues. The V end was cut by 10 bases, the J end by 3 bases, with 16 bases between. The CDR3 is CATTRGAFYEQYF. The CDR3 DNA sequence: TGTGCCACCACGCGCGGGGCTTTCTACGAGCAGTACTTC.

This clonotype was observed many times. The chain has TRBV20-1 and TRBJ1-3; a weak D match, TRBD1 (5 bases). There are 15 residues in the CDR3. V was clipped by 0 bases and J by 4 bases, with 13 bases between them. The germline CDR1 and CDR2 sequences are DFQATT and SNEGSKA (reference sequence). CDR3 DNA: TGCAGTGCTAGAGATTTGCAGGGTTCCGGAAACACCATATATTTT. As protein: CSARDLQGSGNTIYF.

This clonotype was seen many times. The CDR3: CASSREGAETEAFF. The CDR3 bases are TGTGCCAGCAGCCGAGAGGGGGCTGAAACTGAAGCTTTCTTT. This chain uses TRBV5-6 with TRBJ1-1, with TRBD1 matching 7 bases. The CDR3 length is 14 residues. CDR1 is SGHDT, CDR2 YYEEEE, per germline. The V gene end was trimmed by 4 bases and the J gene end by 5 bases; junction bases not matched to a gene: 8.

At least ten counts were recorded for this clonotype. The chain combines TRBV27 with TRBJ2-5; 9 bases map to TRBD1. The germline V gene has CDR1 MNHEY and CDR2 SMNVEV (reference sequence). V gave up 4 bases and J gave up 2 bases; unmatched junction bases: 11. The CDR3 contains 17 residues. DNA for the CDR3: TGTGCCAGCAGTTCCATCGGGACAGGGCAGATTCAAGAGACCCAGTACTTC. Amino acid sequence: CASSSIGTGQIQETQYF.

This clonotype was seen many times. The chain carries TRBV4-1 and TRBJ2-2; weak D call: TRBD1 (6 bases). Germline CDR1 MGHRA, CDR2 YSYEKL. Trimming took off 4 bases at V and 6 bases at J, with 9 bases between the two ends. This CDR3 has 13 residues. Written as DNA, the CDR3 is TGCGCCAGCAGCCTCCGACAGGCCGGGGAGCTGTTTTTT. Translating gives CASSLRQAGELFF.

In its sample, this clonotype was seen many times. The chain links TRBV6-5 to TRBJ2-7; 8 bases agree with TRBD1. CDR3 length equals 15 residues. The trim removed 2 bases at V and 3 bases at J, leaving 6 bases unmatched. CDR1 MNHEY and CDR2 SVGAGI come from the germline V gene. The CDR3 DNA reads TGTGCCAGCAGTTACGGCACAGGGGGTATCTACGAGCAGTACTTC. Translation: CASSYGTGGIYEQYF.

In this sample, this clonotype turned up a few times. The V gene is TRBV5-6, the J gene TRBJ2-2, with 8 bases fitting TRBD2. Germline V gives CDR1 SGHDT, CDR2 YYEEEE. This CDR3 is 16 amino acids long. V gave up 3 bases and J gave up 6 bases; unmatched junction bases: 10. In DNA form, the CDR3 reads TGTGCCAGCAGCTCGGAGCGGGAGCACCCCCCCGGGGAGCTGTTTTTT. Encoded protein: CASSSEREHPPGELFF. Variable domain in full (rest from reference TRBV5-6 and TRBJ2-2): DAGVTQSPTHLIKTRGQQVTLRCSPKSGHDTVSWYQQALGQGPQFIFQYYEEEERQRGNFPDRFSGHQFPNYSSELNVNALLLGDSALYLCASSSEREHPPGELFFGEGSRLTVL.

This clonotype was recorded many times. The chain carries TRBV29-1 and TRBJ2-5; D possibly corresponds to TRBD1 (5 bases). V shed 3 bases and J shed 4 bases, with 15 bases lying between them. The CDR3 runs to 14 residues. Germline loops: CDR1 SQVTM, CDR2 ANQGSEA. The CDR3 loop reads CSVDTGGVGETQYF. In DNA form, the CDR3 reads TGCAGCGTTGATACAGGTGGGGTGGGAGAGACCCAGTACTTC.

This clonotype has at least ten counts. J is TRBJ2-2 and V is TRBV29-1; D might be TRBD2 (6 bases). The CDR3 has 15 residues. V shed 7 bases and J shed 4 bases, with 19 bases lying between them. CDR1 is SQVTM, CDR2 ANQGSEA, per germline. CDR3 DNA sequence: TGCAGCGGCTCCGTAAGGCGGGGAGGCACCGGGGAGCTGTTTTTT. Protein product: CSGSVRRGGTGELFF.

J is TRBJ1-2 and V is TRBV6-1, with D hard to call. Trimming took 7 bases from V and 2 from J, leaving 20 bases between them. This CDR3 spans 16 amino acids. Germline loops: CDR1 MNHNS, CDR2 SASEGT. The CDR3 region has the DNA TGTGCCAGCACCGTACGGGTAGGATTTGTCAACTATGGCTACACCTTC. It yields the protein CASTVRVGFVNYGYTF.

This clonotype was recorded many times. V and J are TRBV7-2 and TRBJ2-7; 7 nucleotides line up with TRBD2. This CDR3 spans 16 amino acids. Germline loops: CDR1 SGHTA, CDR2 FQGNSA. With V trimmed by 3 bases and J by 1 base, 9 bases remained unmatched. CDR3 amino acids: CASSFFWASGSYEQYF. The CDR3 DNA sequence: TGTGCCAGCAGCTTTTTTTGGGCTAGCGGATCCTACGAGCAGTACTTC.

The chain recombines TRBV19 with TRBJ1-1; D unclear. Germline values: CDR1 LNHDA, CDR2 SQIVND (reference sequence). The CDR3 consists of 15 residues. V lost 3 bases and J 6 bases, leaving 17 bases between the germline ends. CDR3 in DNA: TGTGCCAGTAGTATGGGTGACACCCTGCACGCTGAAGCTTTCTTT. Its translation: CASSMGDTLHAEAFF. The full variable domain, with the rest looked up from reference TRBV19 and TRBJ1-1, is DGGITQSPKYLFRKEGQNVTLSCEQNLNHDAMYWYRQDPGQGLRLIYYSQIVNDFQKGDIAEGYSVSREKKESFPLTVTSAQKNPTAFYLCASSMGDTLHAEAFFGQGTRLTVV.

Ten or more counts support this clonotype. The V and J genes are TRBV27 and TRBJ1-5; tentatively, D is TRBD1 (6 bases). Germline-derived CDR1 and CDR2 are MNHEY and SMNVEV (reference sequence). This CDR3 is 13 amino acids long. V shed 4 bases and J shed 5 bases, with 9 bases lying between them. The CDR3 nucleotides are TGTGCCAGCAGTTGGGGGGCAGATCAGCCCCAGCATTTT. Protein product: CASSWGADQPQHF.

This clonotype occurred many times. A much larger clone differs from this one at a single base, so this may be a read error. This sequence joins TRBV6-1 and TRBJ2-2; D remains unclear. The germline V gene encodes CDR1 MNHNS and CDR2 SASEGT. This CDR3 spans 11 amino acids. Trimming removed 2 bases from V and 7 bases from J, with 2 bases in between. Written as DNA, the CDR3 is TGTGCCAGCAGTGAATACGGGGAGCTGTTTTTT. Translated: CASSEYGELFF.

This clonotype was seen at least ten times. The gene calls are TRBV6-1 and TRBJ1-1, with 9 nucleotides matching TRBD1. The germline V gene has CDR1 MNHNS and CDR2 SASEGT. This CDR3 is 14 amino acids long. V trimming: 5 bases; J trimming: 3 bases; junction bases outside the gene matches: 4. The CDR3 spells CASSPGTGYTEAFF. The CDR3 DNA sequence: TGTGCCAGCAGTCCCGGGACAGGGTACACTGAAGCTTTCTTT.

This clonotype has a count of ten or more. As DNA, the CDR3 is TGTGCCAGCAGCCCCCTGACTAGCGGGGGGAAAGGCGAGCAGTACTTC. It is translated as CASSPLTSGGKGEQYF. The chain uses TRBV13 and TRBJ2-7; 13 bases align to TRBD2. The CDR3 loop spans 16 amino acids. Germline-derived CDR1 and CDR2 are PRHDT and FYEKMQ (reference sequence). The V segment lost 5 bases and the J segment 6 bases; nucleotides outside the gene matches: 10.

This clonotype has a count of ten or more. This chain uses TRBV4-3 with TRBJ1-2, with D hard to call. Trimming took 1 base from V and 5 from J, leaving 23 bases between them. CDR3 size: 18 residues. Germline V gene lookup returns CDR1 LGHNA and CDR2 YSLEER. The DNA of the CDR3 is TGCGCCAGCAGCCAAGCTCGATTATACAAGGGTCCCAGATATGGCTACACCTTC. It encodes CASSQARLYKGPRYGYTF.

This clonotype was counted only a few times. The junction departs from the called germline gene at one end, perhaps through a read error. The rearrangement joins TRBV4-1 to TRBJ2-7; a weak D match, TRBD1 (6 bases). Looked up from germline, CDR1 is MGHRA and CDR2 is YSYEKL. This CDR3 comprises 16 residues. For the CDR3, the DNA is TGCGCCAGCAGCCAAGTTCCCCAGGGGATCTCCCACGAGCAGTACTTC. Its translation: CASSQVPQGISHEQYF.

In its sample, this clonotype was seen many times. The CDR3 DNA reads as TGTGCCAGCCGTGCAGGCGACCTCTCTGGAAACACCATATATTTT. It yields the protein CASRAGDLSGNTIYF. The chain links TRBV28 to TRBJ1-3; no clear D gene. V shed 8 bases and J shed 0 bases, with 14 bases lying between them. The CDR3 runs to 15 residues. The germline CDR1 and CDR2 sequences are MDHEN and SYDVKM.